This T cell receptor beta chain was captured by sequencing in a study of cytomegalovirus exposure and HLA in healthy donors. Findings and limits, study-wide: A further, later analysis showed that HLA-associated TCR beta chains (compared with equally common others) were more clonally expanded.

PCR amplification relied on 60 Vbeta primers (plus 13 Jbeta primers). Data came from immunoSEQ multiplex PCR; TCRdb stores just in-frame clones and leaves some out. Among 150,000 or so clones listed, just under 75% were seen once. V was pared by 2 bases and J by 5 bases, with 4 bases of the junction left unmatched. Germline V gene sequence: CDR1 SGHTS, CDR2 YDEGEE. CDR3 length: 14 amino acids. Note on this clone: The target antigen is unknown.

The rearrangement links TRBV5-8 to TRBJ2-3; TRBD2 agrees at 8 bases. The TCR sequence derives from a woman aged 18-29 years in good health and CMV-seronegative. Sequences were obtained from PBMCs. In nucleotides, the CDR3 is TGTGCCAGCAGCTTTGCGGGGGGTCGAGATACGCAGTATTTT. Protein sequence: CASSFAGGRDTQYF. Drawing the rest from reference TRBV5-8 and TRBJ2-3, the complete variable domain is EAGVTQSPTHLIKTRGQQATLRCSPISGHTSVYWYQQALGLGLQFLLWYDEGEERNRGNFPPRFSGRQFPNYSSELNVNALELEDSALYLCASSFAGGRDTQYFGPGTRLTVL.